Shown below are 24 T cell receptor beta chains from a single sample sequenced in a study of blood T cell repertoires in COVID-19. TCRdb's table, derived via immunoSEQ multiplex PCR, lists solely in-frame clones and lacks some. The sample consists of 60,000 to 70,000 clones, 65% to 90% of them appearing once. Sequencing was done on a sample of peripheral blood. Receptor source: a woman between 55 and 75 years old with acute or convalescent COVID-19.

The chain joins TRBV7-2 to TRBJ1-3, with TRBD1 matching over 8 bases. This CDR3 is 15 amino acids long. Trimming at V came to 6 bases and at J to 3 bases, leaving 7 bases not matched to a gene. Germline V gene lookup returns CDR1 SGHTA and CDR2 FQGNSA. CDR3 residues: CASRQTGVFGNTIYF. The CDR3 bases are TGTGCCAGCAGACAGACAGGGGTTTTTGGAAACACCATATATTTT.

This clone has a handful of counts. The V gene is TRBV11-2, the J gene TRBJ2-1; 8 bases align to TRBD2. The CDR3 sequence is 14 residues long. The germline CDR1 and CDR2 sequences are SGHAT and FQNNGV. V dropped 0 bases and J dropped 7; count of bases not matched to a gene: 2. The CDR3 protein is CASSLEPSGNEQFF. As DNA, the CDR3 is TGTGCCAGCAGCTTAGAGCCTAGCGGGAATGAGCAGTTCTTC.

Written as DNA, the CDR3 is TGTGCCAGCAGTGAATGGGTAGCGGGAGGCTCCTACAATGAGCAGTTCTTC. Its translation: CASSEWVAGGSYNEQFF. The chain links TRBV2 to TRBJ2-1, with 10 bases fitting TRBD2. This CDR3 comprises 17 residues. Germline V gene sequence: CDR1 SNHLY, CDR2 FYNNEI. V lost 2 bases and J lost 0; bases outside the gene matches: 4.

This clone was recorded only once. The chain is built from TRBV7-8 and TRBJ2-2, with D perhaps TRBD2 (6 bases). Trimming removed 5 bases from V and 3 bases from J, with 16 bases in between. The CDR3 contains 16 residues. Germline V CDR1 and CDR2: SGHVS, FQNEAQ. CDR3 loop: CASSMSGVRHTGELFF. CDR3 in DNA: TGTGCCAGCAGCATGTCGGGGGTACGACACACCGGGGAGCTGTTTTTT.

The V call is TRBV28, the J call TRBJ1-4; 7 positions match TRBD1. The CDR3 extends over 14 amino acids. Germline V CDR1 and CDR2: MDHEN, SYDVKM. The junction had 9 bases not matched to a gene; V was cut back by 6 bases and J by 8 bases. The CDR3 region is CASSPTGSREKLFF. CDR3 DNA: TGTGCCAGCAGCCCGACAGGGTCGAGGGAAAAACTGTTTTTT.

This clone showed up just once. The chain carries TRBV6-5 and TRBJ1-2; the match to TRBD1 covers 7 bases. Per the germline V gene, CDR1 is MNHEY and CDR2 is SVGAGI. J lost 7 bases, V lost 9 bases, and 5 bases had no gene match. This CDR3 contains 11 residues. The CDR3 loop reads CARGGQFGYTF. In DNA, the CDR3 is TGTGCCAGGGGGGGACAGTTTGGCTACACCTTC.

CDR3 DNA sequence: TGTGCTAGTGGTTTGGAGACAGGGAACACTGAAGCTTTCTTT. Translated: CASGLETGNTEAFF. The chain uses TRBV12-5 and TRBJ1-1; D perhaps matches TRBD1 (6 bases). CDR1 is LGHNT, CDR2 FRNRAP, per germline. The CDR3 runs 14 residues. V gave up 1 base and J gave up 1 base, with 7 bases separating them.

The rearrangement links TRBV5-1 to TRBJ1-1; 8 bases are shared with TRBD1. Germline loops: CDR1 SGHRS, CDR2 YFSETQ. The trim removed 0 bases at V and 4 bases at J, leaving 11 bases unmatched. The CDR3 is made up of 17 amino acids. The CDR3 bases are TGCGCCAGCAGCTTGGCCGGGGACAGGAGTTTGGGCACTGAAGCTTTCTTT. Translation: CASSLAGDRSLGTEAFF.

This rearrangement joins TRBV7-9 to TRBJ1-3; D gene uncertain. V shed 1 base and J shed 7 bases, with 8 bases lying between them. Germline V gene data show CDR1 as SEHNR and CDR2 as FQNEAQ (reference sequence). The CDR3 length is 13 residues. The CDR3 sequence: CASSLVVGNTIYF. CDR3 sequence (DNA): TGTGCCAGCAGCTTAGTGGTGGGCAACACCATATATTTT.

The chain has TRBV5-8 and TRBJ2-1; 10 bases align to TRBD2. From germline, CDR1 is SGHTS and CDR2 YDEGEE. V was clipped by 4 bases and J by 3 bases; unmatched bases: 4. This CDR3 is built from 15 residues. The CDR3 nucleotides read TGTGCCAGCAGCCCCGGGACTAGCGTCTACAATGAGCAGTTCTTC. Protein: CASSPGTSVYNEQFF.

V and J are TRBV6-5 and TRBJ2-7; D might be TRBD1 (5 bases). Trimming pared 5 bases from V and 2 bases from J, leaving 16 bases between. Germline CDR1 and CDR2: MNHEY and SVGAGI. CDR3 length: 15 residues. CDR3 sequence (DNA): TGTGCCAGCAGTCCCCCCCGCAGGGCCCCCTACGAGCAGTACTTC. As protein: CASSPPRRAPYEQYF.

In this sample, this clone turned up a few times. The chain combines TRBV7-9 with TRBJ1-6, with 11 positions matching TRBD1. The CDR3 contains 16 residues. The V segment lost 3 bases and the J segment 9 bases; nucleotides outside the gene matches: 7. CDR1 is SEHNR and CDR2 is FQNEAQ in the germline V gene (reference sequence). The CDR3 DNA is TGTGCCAGCAGCTTGATTGGACAGGGGGCGCGTTCACCCCTCCACTTT. Translated, it gives CASSLIGQGARSPLHF.

About this clone: The sample holds other DNA sequences that translate to the same CDR3. The V call is TRBV6-5, the J call TRBJ1-4; TRBD1 agrees at 10 bases. The trim removed 6 bases at V and 4 bases at J, leaving 2 bases unmatched. The CDR3 has 14 amino acids. CDR1 is MNHEY and CDR2 is SVGAGI in the germline V gene. The CDR3 DNA reads as TGTGCCAGCAGAGGGACAGGGGATAATGAAAAACTGTTTTTT. Translating gives CASRGTGDNEKLFF.

The chain recombines TRBV3-1 (or the pseudogene TRBV3-2) with TRBJ1-1; no reliable D call. This CDR3 comprises 13 residues. Germline CDR1 reads LGHDT; CDR2 reads YNNKEL (reference sequence). V lost 7 bases to trimming and J lost 1 base, with 10 bases between them. CDR3 sequence reads: CASTPAGNTEAFF. CDR3 bases: TGTGCCAGCACCCCCGCCGGGAACACTGAAGCTTTCTTT.

The chain combines TRBV19 with TRBJ2-7; 7 positions match TRBD2. In germline, CDR1 is LNHDA, CDR2 SQIVND (reference sequence). This CDR3 is built from 15 residues. V trimming: 4 bases; J trimming: 1 base; junction bases outside the gene matches: 7. The CDR3 nucleotides are TGTGCCAGTAGTAACCTCGGGGGGAGTTCCTACGAGCAGTACTTC. Encoded protein: CASSNLGGSSYEQYF. The variable domain in full, with the rest retrieved from reference TRBV19 and TRBJ2-7, is DGGITQSPKYLFRKEGQNVTLSCEQNLNHDAMYWYRQDPGQGLRLIYYSQIVNDFQKGDIAEGYSVSREKKESFPLTVTSAQKNPTAFYLCASSNLGGSSYEQYFGPGTRLTVT.

In this sample, this clone turned up once. This chain joins TRBV15 and TRBJ1-6, with D tentatively TRBD1 (6 bases). CDR1 and CDR2 (germline): LNHNV, YYDKDF (reference sequence). V was cut by 1 base and J by 6 bases, with 13 bases left in between. CDR3 length equals 16 residues. CDR3 in DNA: TGTGCCACCAGCAGAGCCGAGACAGGCCCTAATTCACCCCTCCACTTT. Its translation: CATSRAETGPNSPLHF.

The CDR3 here is CASSPGDVLGEKLFF. The CDR3 DNA reads TGTGCCAGCAGCCCGGGGGACGTCCTCGGCGAAAAACTGTTTTTT. The chain carries TRBV7-9 and TRBJ1-4; a weak D match, TRBD1 (5 bases). This CDR3 is built from 15 residues. Trimming shortened V by 5 bases and J by 8 bases, and 18 bases separated the two germline ends. Germline CDR1 and CDR2: SEHNR and FQNEAQ (reference sequence).

The rearrangement joins TRBV18 to TRBJ1-1, with a possible D match to TRBD1 (5 bases). CDR3 length: 15 amino acids. Per germline, CDR1 KGHSH and CDR2 LQKENI. The V gene lost 6 bases and the J gene lost 4 bases, with 18 bases spanning the gap. This CDR3 is CASSPPGLRGTEAFF. The CDR3 DNA reads as TGTGCCAGCTCTCCGCCGGGACTCCGGGGCACTGAAGCTTTCTTT.

The J gene is TRBJ2-5, the V gene TRBV5-1, with 8 positions matching TRBD2. After removal of 1 base from V and 3 bases from J, the junction contained 8 bases not matched to a gene. This CDR3 region has 16 residues. Germline CDR1 SGHRS, CDR2 YFSETQ. CDR3 coding DNA: TGCGCCAGCAGCTTGCCGATGGGACTAGAGAAAGAGACCCAGTACTTC. Protein sequence: CASSLPMGLEKETQYF. The entire variable domain, with the rest obtained from reference TRBV5-1 and TRBJ2-5, is as follows: KAGVTQTPRYLIKTRGQQVTLSCSPISGHRSVSWYQQTPGQGLQFLFEYFSETQRNKGNFPGRFSGRQFSNSRSEMNVSTLELGDSALYLCASSLPMGLEKETQYFGPGTRLLVL.

CDR3 loop: CASSLKDRGFGYTF. CDR3 DNA: TGTGCCAGCAGCTTAAAGGACAGGGGGTTCGGCTACACCTTC. V usage is TRBV11-2 and J usage is TRBJ1-2, with 10 bases aligning to TRBD1. The germline CDR1 and CDR2 sequences are SGHAT and FQNNGV. Trimming cost V 2 bases and J 8 bases; bases outside gene matches: 5. The CDR3 has 14 residues.

This chain joins TRBV30 and TRBJ2-7; tentative D call: TRBD1 (5 bases). The CDR3 spans 13 residues. V lost 4 bases, J lost 1 base, and 11 bases lay in between. Germline CDR1 is GTSNPN and CDR2 is SVGIG (reference sequence). CDR3 sequence: CAWTGPPSYEQYF. The CDR3 DNA follows: TGTGCCTGGACAGGGCCTCCTTCCTACGAGCAGTACTTC.

The CDR3 sequence is CASRDSYGTEAFF. Written as DNA, the CDR3 is TGTGCCAGCAGGGACAGTTATGGCACTGAAGCTTTCTTT. This chain joins TRBV6-5 and TRBJ1-1, with D possibly being TRBD1 (6 bases). This CDR3 is 13 amino acids long. V was cut by 6 bases and J by 4 bases, with 12 bases left in between. The germline CDR1 and CDR2 sequences are MNHEY and SVGAGI.

The chain links TRBV2 to TRBJ1-2; TRBD1 is a possible D gene (6 bases). The germline V gene has CDR1 SNHLY and CDR2 FYNNEI. The CDR3 spans 14 residues. V was trimmed by 6 bases and J by 3 bases, leaving 14 bases between them. CDR3 nucleotides: TGTGCCAGCAGCCTAGGGGGGGGTTACTATGGCTACACCTTC. It translates to CASSLGGGYYGYTF. The entire variable domain, with the rest obtained from reference TRBV2 and TRBJ1-2, is as follows: EPEVTQTPSHQVTQMGQEVILRCVPISNHLYFYWYRQILGQKVEFLVSFYNNEISEKSEIFDDQFSVERPDGSNFTLKIRSTKLEDSAMYFCASSLGGGYYGYTFGSGTRLTVV.

CDR3 DNA sequence: TGCGCCAGCAGCCAACGTAGTCCGGGACAGGTATTCTTGGGGACCGGGGAGCTGTTTTTT. Translation gives CASSQRSPGQVFLGTGELFF. The chain couples TRBV4-1 to TRBJ2-2; 8 positions match TRBD1. Germline V gene sequence: CDR1 MGHRA, CDR2 YSYEKL. After removal of 2 bases from V and 5 bases from J, the junction contained 19 bases not matched to a gene. The CDR3 spans 20 residues.